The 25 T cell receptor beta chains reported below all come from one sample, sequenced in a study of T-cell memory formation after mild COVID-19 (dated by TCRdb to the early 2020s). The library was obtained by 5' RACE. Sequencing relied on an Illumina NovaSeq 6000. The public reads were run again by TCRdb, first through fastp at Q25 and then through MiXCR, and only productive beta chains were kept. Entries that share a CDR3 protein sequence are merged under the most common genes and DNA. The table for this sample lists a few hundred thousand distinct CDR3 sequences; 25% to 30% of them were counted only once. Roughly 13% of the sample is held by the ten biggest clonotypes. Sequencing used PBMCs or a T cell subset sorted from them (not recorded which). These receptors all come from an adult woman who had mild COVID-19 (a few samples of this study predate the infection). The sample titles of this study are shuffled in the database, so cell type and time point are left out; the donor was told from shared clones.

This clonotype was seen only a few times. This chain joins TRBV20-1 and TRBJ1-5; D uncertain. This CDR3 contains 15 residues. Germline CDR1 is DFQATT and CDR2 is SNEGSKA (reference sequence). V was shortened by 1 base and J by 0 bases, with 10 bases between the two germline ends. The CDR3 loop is CSARARPYSNQPQHF. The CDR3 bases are TGCAGTGCTAGAGCTCGGCCTTATAGCAATCAGCCCCAGCATTTT.

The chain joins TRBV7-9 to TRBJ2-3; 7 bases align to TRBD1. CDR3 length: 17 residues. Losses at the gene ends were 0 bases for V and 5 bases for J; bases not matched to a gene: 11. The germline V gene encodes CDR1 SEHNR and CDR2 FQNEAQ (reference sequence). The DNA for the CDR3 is TGTGCCAGCAGCTTAGCCGATGGCAGGGGGACCTTAGATACGCAGTATTTT. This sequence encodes CASSLADGRGTLDTQYF.

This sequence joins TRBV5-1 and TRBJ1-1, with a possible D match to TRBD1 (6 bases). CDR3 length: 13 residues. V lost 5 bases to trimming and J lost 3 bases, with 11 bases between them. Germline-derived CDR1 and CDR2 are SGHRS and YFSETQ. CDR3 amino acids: CASRGGGDTEAFF. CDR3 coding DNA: TGCGCCAGCAGAGGAGGGGGGGACACTGAAGCTTTCTTT.

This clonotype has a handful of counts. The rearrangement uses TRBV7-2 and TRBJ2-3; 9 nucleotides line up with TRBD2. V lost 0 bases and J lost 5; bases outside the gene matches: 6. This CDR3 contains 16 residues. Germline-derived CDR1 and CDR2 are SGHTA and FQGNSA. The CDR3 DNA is TGTGCCAGCAGCTTAGCGGGCGGGAGGGCCCAAGATACGCAGTATTTT. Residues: CASSLAGGRAQDTQYF. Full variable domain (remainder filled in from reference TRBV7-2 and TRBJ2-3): GAGVSQSPSNKVTEKGKDVELRCDPISGHTALYWYRQSLGQGLEFLIYFQGNSAPDKSGLPSDRFSAERTGGSVSTLTIQRTQQEDSAVYLCASSLAGGRAQDTQYFGPGTRLTVL.

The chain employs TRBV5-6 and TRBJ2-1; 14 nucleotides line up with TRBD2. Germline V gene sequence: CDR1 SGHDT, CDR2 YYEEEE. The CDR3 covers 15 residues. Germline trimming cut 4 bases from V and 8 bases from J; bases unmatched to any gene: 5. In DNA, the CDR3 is TGTGCCAGCAGCCGACTAGCGGGAGGGGGCGATGAGCAGTTCTTC. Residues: CASSRLAGGGDEQFF.

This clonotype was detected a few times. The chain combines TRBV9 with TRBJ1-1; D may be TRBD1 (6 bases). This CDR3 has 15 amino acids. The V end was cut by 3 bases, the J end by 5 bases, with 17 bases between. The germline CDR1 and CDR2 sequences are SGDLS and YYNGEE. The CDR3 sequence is CASSARGELGTEAFF. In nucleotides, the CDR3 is TGTGCCAGCAGCGCTAGGGGGGAGTTGGGGACTGAAGCTTTCTTT.

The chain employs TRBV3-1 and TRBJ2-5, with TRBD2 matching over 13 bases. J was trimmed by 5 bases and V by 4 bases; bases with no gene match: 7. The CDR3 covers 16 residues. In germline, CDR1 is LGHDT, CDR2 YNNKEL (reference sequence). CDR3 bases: TGTGCCAGCAGCCGGACTAGCGGGAGTCAGAGGGAGACCCAGTACTTC. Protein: CASSRTSGSQRETQYF.

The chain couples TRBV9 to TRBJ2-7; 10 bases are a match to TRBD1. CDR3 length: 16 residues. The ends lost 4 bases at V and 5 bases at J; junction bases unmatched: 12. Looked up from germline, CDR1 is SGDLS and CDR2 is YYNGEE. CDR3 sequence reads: CASSPRGRQGAHEQYF. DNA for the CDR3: TGTGCCAGCAGCCCCCGGGGTAGACAGGGGGCCCACGAGCAGTACTTC. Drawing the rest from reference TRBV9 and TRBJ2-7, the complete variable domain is DSGVTQTPKHLITATGQRVTLRCSPRSGDLSVYWYQQSLDQGLQFLIQYYNGEERAKGNILERFSAQQFPDLHSELNLSSLELGDSALYFCASSPRGRQGAHEQYFGPGTRLTVT.

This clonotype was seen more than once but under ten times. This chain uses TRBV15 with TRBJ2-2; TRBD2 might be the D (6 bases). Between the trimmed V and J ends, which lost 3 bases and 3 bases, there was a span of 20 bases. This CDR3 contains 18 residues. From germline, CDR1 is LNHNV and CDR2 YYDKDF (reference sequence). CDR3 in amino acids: CATSSPLGAGFDTGELFF. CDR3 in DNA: TGTGCCACCAGCAGCCCTTTGGGTGCGGGGTTCGACACCGGGGAGCTGTTTTTT.

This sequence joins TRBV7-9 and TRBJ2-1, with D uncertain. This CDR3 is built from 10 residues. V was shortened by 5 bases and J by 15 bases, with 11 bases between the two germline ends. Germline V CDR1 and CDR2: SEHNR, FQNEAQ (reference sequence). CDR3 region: CASSLEYLFF. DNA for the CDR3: TGTGCCAGCAGCCTCGAATATCTGTTCTTC.

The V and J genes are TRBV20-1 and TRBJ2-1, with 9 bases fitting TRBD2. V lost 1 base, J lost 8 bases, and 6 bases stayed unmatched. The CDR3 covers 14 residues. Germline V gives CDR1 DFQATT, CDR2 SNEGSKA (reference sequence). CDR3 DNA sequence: TGCAGTGCTAGAGCTCGGACTAGCGTACATGAGCAGTTCTTC. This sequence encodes CSARARTSVHEQFF.

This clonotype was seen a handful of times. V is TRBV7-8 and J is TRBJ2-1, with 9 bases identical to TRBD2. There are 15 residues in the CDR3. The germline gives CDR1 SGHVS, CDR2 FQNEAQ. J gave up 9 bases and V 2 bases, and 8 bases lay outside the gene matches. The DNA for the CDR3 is TGTGCCAGCAGCTTACCGGGGACTAGCATCGGTGAGCAGTTCTTC. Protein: CASSLPGTSIGEQFF.

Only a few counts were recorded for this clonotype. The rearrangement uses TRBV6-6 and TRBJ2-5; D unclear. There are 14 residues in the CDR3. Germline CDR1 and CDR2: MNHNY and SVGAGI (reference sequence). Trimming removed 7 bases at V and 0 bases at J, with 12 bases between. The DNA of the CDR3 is TGTGCCAGCATCTATGGAAGGCACCAAGAGACCCAGTACTTC. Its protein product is CASIYGRHQETQYF.

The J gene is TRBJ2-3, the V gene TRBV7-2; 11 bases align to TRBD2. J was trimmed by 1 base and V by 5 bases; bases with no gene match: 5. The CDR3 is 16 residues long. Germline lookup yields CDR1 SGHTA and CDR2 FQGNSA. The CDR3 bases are TGTGCCAGCAGCCCCACTAGCGGGGGCCGCACAGATACGCAGTATTTT. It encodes CASSPTSGGRTDTQYF.

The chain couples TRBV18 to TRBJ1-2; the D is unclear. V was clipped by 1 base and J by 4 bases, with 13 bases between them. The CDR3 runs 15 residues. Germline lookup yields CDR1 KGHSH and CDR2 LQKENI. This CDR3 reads CASSPRETPTYGYTF. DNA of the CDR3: TGTGCCAGCTCACCACGTGAGACACCGACCTATGGCTACACCTTC.

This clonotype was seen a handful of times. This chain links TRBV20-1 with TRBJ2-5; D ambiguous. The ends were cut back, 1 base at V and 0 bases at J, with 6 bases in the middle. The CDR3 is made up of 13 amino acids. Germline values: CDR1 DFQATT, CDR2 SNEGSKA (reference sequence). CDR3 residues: CSARVGYQETQYF. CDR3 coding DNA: TGCAGTGCTAGAGTCGGTTACCAAGAGACCCAGTACTTC.

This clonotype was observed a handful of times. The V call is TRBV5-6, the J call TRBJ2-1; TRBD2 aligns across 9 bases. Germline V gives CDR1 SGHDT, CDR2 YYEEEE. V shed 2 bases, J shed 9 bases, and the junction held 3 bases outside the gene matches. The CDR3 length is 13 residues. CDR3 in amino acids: CASSFGTSFEQFF. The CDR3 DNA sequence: TGTGCCAGCAGCTTCGGGACTAGCTTTGAGCAGTTCTTC.

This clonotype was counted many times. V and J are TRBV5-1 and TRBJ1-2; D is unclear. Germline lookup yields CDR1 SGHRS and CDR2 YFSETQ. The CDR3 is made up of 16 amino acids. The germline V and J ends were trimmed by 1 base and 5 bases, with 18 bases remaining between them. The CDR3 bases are TGCGCCAGCAGCTTGCGGTCAGCCGAGGCGGGGTATGGCTACACCTTC. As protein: CASSLRSAEAGYGYTF. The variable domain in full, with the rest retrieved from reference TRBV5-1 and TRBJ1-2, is KAGVTQTPRYLIKTRGQQVTLSCSPISGHRSVSWYQQTPGQGLQFLFEYFSETQRNKGNFPGRFSGRQFSNSRSEMNVSTLELGDSALYLCASSLRSAEAGYGYTFGSGTRLTVV.

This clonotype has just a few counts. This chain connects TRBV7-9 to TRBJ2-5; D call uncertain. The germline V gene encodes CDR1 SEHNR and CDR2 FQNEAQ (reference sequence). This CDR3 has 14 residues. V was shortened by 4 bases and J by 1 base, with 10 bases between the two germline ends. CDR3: CASSSLAIQETQYF. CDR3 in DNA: TGTGCCAGCAGCTCCCTCGCCATCCAAGAGACCCAGTACTTC.

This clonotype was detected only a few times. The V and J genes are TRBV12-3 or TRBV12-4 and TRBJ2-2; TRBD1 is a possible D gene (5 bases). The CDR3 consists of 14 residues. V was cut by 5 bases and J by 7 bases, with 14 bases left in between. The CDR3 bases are TGTGCCAGCAGTCCTTGGGATAGGGGCGGGGAGCTGTTTTTT. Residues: CASSPWDRGGELFF.

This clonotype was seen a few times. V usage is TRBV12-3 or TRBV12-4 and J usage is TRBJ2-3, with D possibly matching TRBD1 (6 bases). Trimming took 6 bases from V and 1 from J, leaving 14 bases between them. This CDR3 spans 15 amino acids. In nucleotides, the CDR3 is TGTGCCAGCAGACGGACAGACTATGGCACAGATACGCAGTATTTT. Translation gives CASRRTDYGTDTQYF.

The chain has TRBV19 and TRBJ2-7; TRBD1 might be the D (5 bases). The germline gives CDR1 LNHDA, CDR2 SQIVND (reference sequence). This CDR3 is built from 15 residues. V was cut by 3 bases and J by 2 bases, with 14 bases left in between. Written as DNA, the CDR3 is TGTGCCAGTAGTATCACGCTGACAGACGCCTACGAGCAGTACTTC. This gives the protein CASSITLTDAYEQYF.

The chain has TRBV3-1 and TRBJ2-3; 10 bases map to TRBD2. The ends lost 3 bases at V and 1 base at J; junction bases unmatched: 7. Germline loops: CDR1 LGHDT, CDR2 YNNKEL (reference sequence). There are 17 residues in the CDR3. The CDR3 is CASSQSAGTSGTDTQYF. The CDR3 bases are TGTGCCAGCAGCCAGAGCGCCGGGACTAGCGGCACAGATACGCAGTATTTT.

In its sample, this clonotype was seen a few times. CDR3 sequence reads: CSAEDLIKQETQYF. In DNA form, the CDR3 reads TGCAGTGCAGAGGATCTAATTAAACAAGAGACCCAGTACTTC. The V and J genes are TRBV20-1 and TRBJ2-5; D gene uncertain. Germline values: CDR1 DFQATT, CDR2 SNEGSKA (reference sequence). The CDR3 length is 14 residues. V lost 6 bases and J lost 2, with 16 bases in between.

The CDR3 loop reads CASSKDRVGSQFF. DNA for the CDR3: TGTGCCAGTAGTAAAGACAGGGTAGGGTCGCAGTTCTTC. This chain joins TRBV19 and TRBJ2-1; 7 bases are a match to TRBD1. V lost 4 bases to trimming and J lost 12 bases; unmatched junction nucleotides: 9. Germline-derived CDR1 and CDR2 are LNHDA and SQIVND (reference sequence). The CDR3 covers 13 residues.